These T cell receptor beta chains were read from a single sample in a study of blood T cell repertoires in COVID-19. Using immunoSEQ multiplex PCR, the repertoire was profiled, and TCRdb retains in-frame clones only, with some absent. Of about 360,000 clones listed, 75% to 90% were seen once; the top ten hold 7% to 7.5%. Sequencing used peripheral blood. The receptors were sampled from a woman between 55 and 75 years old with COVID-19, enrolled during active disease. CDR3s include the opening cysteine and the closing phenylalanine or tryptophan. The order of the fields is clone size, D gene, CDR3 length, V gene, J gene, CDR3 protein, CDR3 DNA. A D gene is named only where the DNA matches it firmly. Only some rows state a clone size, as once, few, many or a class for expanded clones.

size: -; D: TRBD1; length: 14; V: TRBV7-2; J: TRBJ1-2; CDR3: CASSRTGDNYGYTF; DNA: TGTGCCAGCAGCCGGACAGGGGATAATTATGGCTACACCTTC
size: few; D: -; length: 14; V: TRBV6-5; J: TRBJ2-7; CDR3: CASKLGGPYYEQYF; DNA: TGTGCCAGCAAATTGGGAGGTCCTTACTACGAGCAGTACTTC
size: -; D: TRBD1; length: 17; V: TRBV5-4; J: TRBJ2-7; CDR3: CASSLAGQGALRYEQYF; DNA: TGTGCCAGCAGCTTGGCGGGACAGGGGGCGCTTCGGTACGAGCAGTACTTC
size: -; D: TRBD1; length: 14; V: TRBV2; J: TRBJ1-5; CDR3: CASEGQGGYQPQHF; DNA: TGTGCCAGCGAAGGACAGGGGGGGTACCAGCCCCAGCATTTT
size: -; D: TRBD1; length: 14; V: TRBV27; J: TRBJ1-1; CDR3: CASRWTGTNTEAFF; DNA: TGTGCCAGCAGGTGGACAGGGACGAACACTGAAGCTTTCTTT
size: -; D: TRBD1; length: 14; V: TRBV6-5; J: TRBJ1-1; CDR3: CASFTTGGGTEAFF; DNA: TGTGCCAGCTTTACTACAGGGGGCGGGACTGAAGCTTTCTTT
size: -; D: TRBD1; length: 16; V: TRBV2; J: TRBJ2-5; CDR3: CASSFTGTGWGETQYF; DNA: TGTGCCAGCAGTTTCACCGGGACAGGTTGGGGAGAGACCCAGTACTTC
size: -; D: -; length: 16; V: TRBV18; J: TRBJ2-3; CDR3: CASSPRGQVSSDTQYF; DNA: TGTGCCAGCTCACCACGGGGGCAGGTATCGTCCGATACGCAGTATTTT
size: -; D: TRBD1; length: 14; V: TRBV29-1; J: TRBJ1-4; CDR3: CSVRGTASDEKLFF; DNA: TGCAGCGTCAGAGGGACAGCAAGCGATGAAAAACTGTTTTTT
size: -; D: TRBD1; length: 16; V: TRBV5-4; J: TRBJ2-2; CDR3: CASSSLWDRGTGELFF; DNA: TGTGCCAGCAGCTCGTTGTGGGACAGGGGTACCGGGGAGCTGTTTTTT
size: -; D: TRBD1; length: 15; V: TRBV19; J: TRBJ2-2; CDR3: CASDQTGGGIGELFF; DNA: TGTGCCAGTGATCAGACAGGGGGCGGTATCGGGGAGCTGTTTTTT
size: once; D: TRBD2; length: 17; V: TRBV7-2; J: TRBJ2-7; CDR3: CASSLRTSGITTYEQYF; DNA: TGTGCCAGCAGCTTGCGGACTAGCGGGATAACGACCTACGAGCAGTACTTC
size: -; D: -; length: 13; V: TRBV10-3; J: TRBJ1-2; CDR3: CAISGGQQYGYTF; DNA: TGTGCCATCAGTGGGGGCCAGCAGTATGGCTACACCTTC
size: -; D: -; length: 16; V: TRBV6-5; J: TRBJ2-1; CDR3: CASSSPRGGPYNEQFF; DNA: TGTGCCAGCAGTTCCCCGAGGGGGGGTCCCTACAATGAGCAGTTCTTC
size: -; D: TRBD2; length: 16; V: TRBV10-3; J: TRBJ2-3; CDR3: CAISDPSGGAIDTQYF; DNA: TGTGCCATCAGTGATCCTAGCGGGGGGGCAATAGATACGCAGTATTTT
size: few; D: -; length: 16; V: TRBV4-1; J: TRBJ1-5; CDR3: CASSPGTVQRGQPQHF; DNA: TGCGCCAGCAGCCCCGGGACGGTGCAGCGGGGTCAGCCCCAGCATTTT
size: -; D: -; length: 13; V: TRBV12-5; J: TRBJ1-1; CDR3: CASGLVHTTEAFF; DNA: TGTGCTAGTGGTTTGGTACATACAACTGAAGCTTTCTTT
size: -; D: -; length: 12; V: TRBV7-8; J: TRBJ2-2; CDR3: CAKAGESGELFF; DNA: TGTGCCAAAGCAGGGGAATCCGGGGAGCTGTTTTTT
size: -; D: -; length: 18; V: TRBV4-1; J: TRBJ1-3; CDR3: CASSRQLTTGNSGNTIYF; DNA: TGCGCCAGCAGCCGCCAGCTCACGACAGGTAACTCTGGAAACACCATATATTTT
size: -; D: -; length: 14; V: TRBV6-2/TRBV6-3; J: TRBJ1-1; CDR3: CASSYNRRMTEAFF; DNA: TGTGCCAGCAGTTACAACCGGAGGATGACTGAAGCTTTCTTT
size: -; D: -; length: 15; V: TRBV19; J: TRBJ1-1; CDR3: CASSIFRARNTEAFF; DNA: TGTGCCAGTAGTATTTTCAGGGCGCGAAACACTGAAGCTTTCTTT
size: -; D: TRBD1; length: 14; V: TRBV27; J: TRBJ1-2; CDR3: CASSYRGTHYGYTF; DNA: TGTGCCAGCAGTTACAGGGGGACTCACTATGGCTACACCTTC
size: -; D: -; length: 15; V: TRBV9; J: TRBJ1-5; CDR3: CASSPDSSNNQPQHF; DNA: TGTGCCAGCAGCCCGGACAGCAGCAACAATCAGCCCCAGCATTTT
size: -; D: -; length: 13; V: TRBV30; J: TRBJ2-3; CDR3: CACGGAWTDTQYF; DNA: TGTGCCTGTGGGGGGGCTTGGACAGATACGCAGTATTTT
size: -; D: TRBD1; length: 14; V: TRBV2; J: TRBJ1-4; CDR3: CASSLGQGNEKLFF; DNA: TGTGCCAGCAGCTTAGGACAGGGAAACGAAAAACTGTTTTTT
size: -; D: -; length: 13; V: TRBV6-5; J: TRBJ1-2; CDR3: CASALDRRYGYTF; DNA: TGTGCCAGTGCCCTGGACAGAAGATATGGCTACACCTTC
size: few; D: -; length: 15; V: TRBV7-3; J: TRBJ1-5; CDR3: CASSLVGGAAQPQHF; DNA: TGTGCCAGCAGCCTTGTAGGGGGGGCTGCTCAGCCCCAGCATTTT
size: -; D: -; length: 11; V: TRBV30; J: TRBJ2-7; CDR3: CAWSVQYEQYF; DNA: TGTGCCTGGAGTGTACAATACGAGCAGTACTTC
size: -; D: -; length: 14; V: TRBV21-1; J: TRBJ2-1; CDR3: CADVGLAGFWEQFF; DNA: TGTGCCGACGTAGGGCTAGCGGGGTTCTGGGAGCAGTTCTTC
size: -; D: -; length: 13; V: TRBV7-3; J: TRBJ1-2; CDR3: CASSLTGGNGHTF; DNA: TGTGCCAGCAGCTTAACGGGGGGAAATGGCCACACCTTC
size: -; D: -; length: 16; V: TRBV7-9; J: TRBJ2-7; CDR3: CASSLAPGHHLYEQYF; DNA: TGTGCCAGCAGCTTAGCGCCGGGACACCACCTTTACGAGCAGTACTTC
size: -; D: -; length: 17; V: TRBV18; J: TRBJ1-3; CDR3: CASSPDPGLFTRDTIYF; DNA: TGTGCCAGCTCACCAGATCCGGGACTCTTCACGCGGGACACCATATATTTT
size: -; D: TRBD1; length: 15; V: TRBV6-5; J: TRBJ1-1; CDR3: CASSYTQGGGTEAFF; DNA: TGTGCCAGCAGTTACACACAGGGGGGTGGCACTGAAGCTTTCTTT
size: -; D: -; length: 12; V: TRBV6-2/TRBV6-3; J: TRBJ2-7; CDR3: CASSYSSREQYF; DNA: TGTGCCAGCAGTTACTCGAGTCGTGAGCAGTACTTC
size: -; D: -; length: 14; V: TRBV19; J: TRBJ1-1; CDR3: CASSMPLLNTEAFF; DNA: TGTGCCAGTAGTATGCCACTATTGAACACTGAAGCTTTCTTT
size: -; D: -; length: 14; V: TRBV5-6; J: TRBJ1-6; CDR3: CASSSRQNNSPLHF; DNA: TGTGCCAGCAGCTCCCGACAGAATAATTCACCCCTCCACTTT
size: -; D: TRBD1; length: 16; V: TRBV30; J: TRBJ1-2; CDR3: CAWSPPGGQGAGGYTF; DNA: TGTGCCTGGAGCCCCCCAGGGGGACAGGGGGCGGGGGGCTACACCTTC
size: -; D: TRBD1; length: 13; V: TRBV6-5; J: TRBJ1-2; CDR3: CASSYNRGNGYTF; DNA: TGTGCCAGCAGCTACAACAGGGGCAATGGCTACACCTTC
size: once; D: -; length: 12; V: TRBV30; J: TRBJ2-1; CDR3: CAWSVRGNEQFF; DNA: TGTGCCTGGAGTGTCCGGGGCAATGAGCAGTTCTTC
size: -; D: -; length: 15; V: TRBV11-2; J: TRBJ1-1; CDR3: CASSLDPGGDTEAFF; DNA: TGTGCCAGCAGCTTAGATCCCGGAGGGGACACTGAAGCTTTCTTT
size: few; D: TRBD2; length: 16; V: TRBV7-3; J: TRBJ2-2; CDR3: CASSPLAGTNAGELFF; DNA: TGTGCCAGCAGCCCACTAGCGGGGACAAATGCCGGGGAGCTGTTTTTT
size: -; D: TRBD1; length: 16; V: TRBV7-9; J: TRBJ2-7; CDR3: CASSNNGQGFNYEQYF; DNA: TGTGCCAGCAGTAATAACGGACAGGGCTTTAACTACGAGCAGTACTTC
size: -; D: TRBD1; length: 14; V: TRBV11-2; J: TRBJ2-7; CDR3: CASSLPQGAYEQYF; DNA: TGTGCCAGCAGCTTACCACAGGGGGCCTACGAGCAGTACTTC
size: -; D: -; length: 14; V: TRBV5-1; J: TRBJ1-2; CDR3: CASSQNTGRYGYTF; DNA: TGCGCCAGCAGCCAAAACACAGGGCGCTATGGCTACACCTTC
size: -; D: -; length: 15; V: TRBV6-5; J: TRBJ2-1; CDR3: CASIKEGGAYNEQFF; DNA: TGTGCCAGCATTAAGGAGGGGGGGGCCTACAATGAGCAGTTCTTC
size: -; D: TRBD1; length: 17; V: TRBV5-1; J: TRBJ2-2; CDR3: CASSSSLGTVNTGELFF; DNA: TGCGCCAGCAGCTCCAGCCTCGGGACAGTTAACACCGGGGAGCTGTTTTTT
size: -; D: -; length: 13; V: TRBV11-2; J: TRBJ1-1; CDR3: CASSHGGGTEAFF; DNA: TGTGCCAGCAGCCACGGGGGGGGAACTGAAGCTTTCTTT
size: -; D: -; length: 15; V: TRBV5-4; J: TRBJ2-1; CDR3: CASSLDSGSYNEQFF; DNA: TGTGCCAGCAGCTTGGACAGTGGCTCCTACAATGAGCAGTTCTTC
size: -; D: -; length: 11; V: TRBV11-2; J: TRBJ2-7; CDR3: CASSFTYEQYF; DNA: TGTGCCAGCAGCTTTACATATGAGCAGTACTTC
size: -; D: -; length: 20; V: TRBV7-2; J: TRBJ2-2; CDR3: CASSLAPGRRGRFSTGELFF; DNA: TGTGCCAGCAGCTTAGCCCCGGGGCGCAGGGGCCGGTTTAGCACCGGGGAGCTGTTTTTT
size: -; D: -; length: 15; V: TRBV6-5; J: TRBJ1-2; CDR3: CASSTRQLPNYGYTF; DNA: TGTGCCAGCAGCACCAGACAGCTCCCCAACTATGGCTACACCTTC